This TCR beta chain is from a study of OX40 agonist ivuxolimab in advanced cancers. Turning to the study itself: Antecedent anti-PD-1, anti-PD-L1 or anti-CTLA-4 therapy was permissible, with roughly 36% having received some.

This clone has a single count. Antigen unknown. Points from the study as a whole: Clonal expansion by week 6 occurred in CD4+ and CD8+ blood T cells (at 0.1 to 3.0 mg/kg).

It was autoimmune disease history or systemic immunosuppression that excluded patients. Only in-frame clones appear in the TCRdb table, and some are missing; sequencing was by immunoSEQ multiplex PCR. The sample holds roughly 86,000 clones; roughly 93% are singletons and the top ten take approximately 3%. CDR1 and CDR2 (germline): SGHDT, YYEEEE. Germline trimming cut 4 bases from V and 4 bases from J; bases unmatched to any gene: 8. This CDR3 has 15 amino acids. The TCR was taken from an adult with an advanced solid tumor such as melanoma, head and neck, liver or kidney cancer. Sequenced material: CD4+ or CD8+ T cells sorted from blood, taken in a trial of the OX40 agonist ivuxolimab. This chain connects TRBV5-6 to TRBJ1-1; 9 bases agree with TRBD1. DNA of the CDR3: TGTGCCAGCAGCGGGAACAGGGGGCTGGGCACTGAAGCTTTCTTT. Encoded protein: CASSGNRGLGTEAFF. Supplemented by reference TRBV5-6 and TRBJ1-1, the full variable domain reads DAGVTQSPTHLIKTRGQQVTLRCSPKSGHDTVSWYQQALGQGPQFIFQYYEEEERQRGNFPDRFSGHQFPNYSSELNVNALLLGDSALYLCASSGNRGLGTEAFFGQGTRLTVV.